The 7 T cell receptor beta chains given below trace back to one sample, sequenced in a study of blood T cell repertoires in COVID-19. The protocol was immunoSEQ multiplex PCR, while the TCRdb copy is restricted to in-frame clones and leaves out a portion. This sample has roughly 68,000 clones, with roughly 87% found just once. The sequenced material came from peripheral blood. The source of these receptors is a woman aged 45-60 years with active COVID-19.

CDR3 sequence: CASSQEEGRSSYEQYF. In DNA form, the CDR3 reads TGCGCCAGCAGCCAAGAAGAGGGGAGGAGCTCCTACGAGCAGTACTTC. The rearrangement joins TRBV4-1 to TRBJ2-7; perhaps TRBD2 as D (6 bases). The CDR3 runs 16 residues. Per the germline V gene, CDR1 is MGHRA and CDR2 is YSYEKL. V was cut by 0 bases and J by 0 bases, with 12 bases left in between.

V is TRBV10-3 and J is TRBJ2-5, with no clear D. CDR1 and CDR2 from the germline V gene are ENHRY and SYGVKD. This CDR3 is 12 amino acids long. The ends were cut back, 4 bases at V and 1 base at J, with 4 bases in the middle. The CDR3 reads CAISASQETQYF. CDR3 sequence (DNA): TGTGCCATCAGTGCTTCCCAAGAGACCCAGTACTTC.

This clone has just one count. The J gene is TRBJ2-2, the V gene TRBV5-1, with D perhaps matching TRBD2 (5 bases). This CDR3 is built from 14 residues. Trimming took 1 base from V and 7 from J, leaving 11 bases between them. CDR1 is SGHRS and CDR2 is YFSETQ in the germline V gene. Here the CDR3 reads CASSLTLGSGELFF. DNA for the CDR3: TGCGCCAGCAGCTTGACACTAGGGAGCGGGGAGCTGTTTTTT. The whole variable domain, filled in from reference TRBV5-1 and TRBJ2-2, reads KAGVTQTPRYLIKTRGQQVTLSCSPISGHRSVSWYQQTPGQGLQFLFEYFSETQRNKGNFPGRFSGRQFSNSRSEMNVSTLELGDSALYLCASSLTLGSGELFFGEGSRLTVL.

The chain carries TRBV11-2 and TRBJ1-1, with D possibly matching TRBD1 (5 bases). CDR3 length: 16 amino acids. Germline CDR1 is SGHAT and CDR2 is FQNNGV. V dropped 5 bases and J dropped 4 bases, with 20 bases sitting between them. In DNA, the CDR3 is TGTGCCAGCAGCCCACAAGGGGCGGGGAAAGGCACTGAAGCTTTCTTT. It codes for CASSPQGAGKGTEAFF.

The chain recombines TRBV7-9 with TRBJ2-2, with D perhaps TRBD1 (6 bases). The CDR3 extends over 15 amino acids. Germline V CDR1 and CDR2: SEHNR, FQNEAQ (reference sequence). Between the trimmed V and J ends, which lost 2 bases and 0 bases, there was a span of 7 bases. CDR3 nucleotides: TGTGCCAGCAGCTTAAGACAGGCGAACACCGGGGAGCTGTTTTTT. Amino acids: CASSLRQANTGELFF.

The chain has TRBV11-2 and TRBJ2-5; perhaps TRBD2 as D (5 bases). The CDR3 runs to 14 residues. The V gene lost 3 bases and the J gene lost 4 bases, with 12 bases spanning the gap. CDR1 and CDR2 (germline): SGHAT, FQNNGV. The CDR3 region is CASSFSEGIETQYF. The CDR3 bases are TGTGCCAGCAGCTTTTCTGAGGGAATAGAGACCCAGTACTTC.

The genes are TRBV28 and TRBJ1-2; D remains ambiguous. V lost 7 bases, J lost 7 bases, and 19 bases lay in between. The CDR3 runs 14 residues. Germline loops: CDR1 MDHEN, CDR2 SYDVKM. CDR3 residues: CASTPAGIIRGYTF. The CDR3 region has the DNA TGTGCCAGCACCCCGGCAGGAATCATTCGTGGCTACACCTTC.